This T cell receptor beta chain was recorded in a study of cytotoxic CD8 clonotypes in ibrutinib-treated CLL. Across the study: There were, on average, approximately 260,000 productive templates and 90,000 to 95,000 productive rearrangements per sample. The study's findings and limits: Clonality, elevated at ibrutinib response, dropped back toward baseline at progression. Baseline clonality exceeded age-matched healthy donors and tracked circulating CD8+ T-cell counts.

Some clones are missing from TCRdb's copy, which holds only in-frame ones; the method was immunoSEQ multiplex PCR. The table includes over 250,000 clones, 60% to 80% detected once. This CDR3 has 16 amino acids. V gave up 3 bases and J gave up 0 bases; unmatched junction bases: 5. Germline lookup yields CDR1 SNHLY and CDR2 FYNNEI. Notes on this clone: As yet, its antigen is unknown.

The sequenced sample was PBMCs, obtained at disease progression, from a patient treated with ibrutinib. The V call is TRBV2, the J call TRBJ1-3; TRBD1 matches at 7 bases. This clonotype originated in a human donor with chronic lymphocytic leukemia. The CDR3 DNA is TGTGCCAGCAGTGACAGACAGGGCCCCTCTGGAAACACCATATATTTT. Encoded protein: CASSDRQGPSGNTIYF.